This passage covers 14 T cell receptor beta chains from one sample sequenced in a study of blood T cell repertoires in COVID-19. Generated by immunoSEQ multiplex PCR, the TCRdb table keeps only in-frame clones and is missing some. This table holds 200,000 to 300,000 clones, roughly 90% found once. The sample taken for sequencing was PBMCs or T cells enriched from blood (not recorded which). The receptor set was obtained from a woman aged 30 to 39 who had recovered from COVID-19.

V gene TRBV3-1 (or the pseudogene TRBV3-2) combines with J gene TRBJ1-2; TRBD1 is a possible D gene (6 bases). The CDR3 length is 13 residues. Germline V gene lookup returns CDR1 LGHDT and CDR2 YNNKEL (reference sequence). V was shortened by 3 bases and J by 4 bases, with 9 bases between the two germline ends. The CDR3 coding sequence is TGTGCCAGCAGCCATCAGGACAGCTATGGCTACACCTTC. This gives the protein CASSHQDSYGYTF.

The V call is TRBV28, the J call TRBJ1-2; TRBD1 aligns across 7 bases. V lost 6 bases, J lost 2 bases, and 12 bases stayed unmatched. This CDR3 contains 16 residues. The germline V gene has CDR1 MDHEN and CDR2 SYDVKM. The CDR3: CASRGLFGQDNYGYTF. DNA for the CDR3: TGTGCCAGCAGGGGGCTATTTGGACAGGACAACTATGGCTACACCTTC.

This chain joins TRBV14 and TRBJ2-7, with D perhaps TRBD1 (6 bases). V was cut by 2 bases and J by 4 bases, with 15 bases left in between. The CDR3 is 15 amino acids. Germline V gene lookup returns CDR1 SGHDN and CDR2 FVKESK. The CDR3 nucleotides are TGTGCCAGCAGCCAACAAACAGGGAATTGGTACGAGCAGTACTTC. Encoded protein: CASSQQTGNWYEQYF.

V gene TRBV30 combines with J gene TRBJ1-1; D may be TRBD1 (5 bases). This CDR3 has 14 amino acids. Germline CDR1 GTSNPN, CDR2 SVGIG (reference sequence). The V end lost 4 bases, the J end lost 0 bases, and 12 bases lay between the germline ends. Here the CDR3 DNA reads TGTGCCTGGAAGCCGGGACTCTTGAACACTGAAGCTTTCTTT. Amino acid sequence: CAWKPGLLNTEAFF.

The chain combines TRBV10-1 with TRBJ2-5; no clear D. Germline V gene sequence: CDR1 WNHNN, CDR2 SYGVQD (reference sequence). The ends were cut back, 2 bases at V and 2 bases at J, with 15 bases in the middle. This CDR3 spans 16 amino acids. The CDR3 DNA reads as TGCGCCAGCAGTGAGCGGTGGGCATGGCTACAAGAGACCCAGTACTTC. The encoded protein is CASSERWAWLQETQYF.

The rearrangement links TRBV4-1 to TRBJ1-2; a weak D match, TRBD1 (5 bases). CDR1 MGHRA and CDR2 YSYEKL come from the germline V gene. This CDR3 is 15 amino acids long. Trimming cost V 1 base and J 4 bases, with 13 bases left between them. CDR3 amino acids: CASSQGPQGFYGYTF. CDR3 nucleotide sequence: TGCGCCAGCAGCCAAGGACCCCAGGGCTTCTATGGCTACACCTTC.

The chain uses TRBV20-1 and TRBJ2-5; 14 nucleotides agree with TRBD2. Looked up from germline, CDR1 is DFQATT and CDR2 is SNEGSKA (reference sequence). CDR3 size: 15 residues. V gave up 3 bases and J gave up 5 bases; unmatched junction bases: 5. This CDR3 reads CSASGTSGSEETQYF. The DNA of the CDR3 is TGCAGTGCTAGTGGGACTAGCGGGAGCGAGGAGACCCAGTACTTC.

The CDR3 sequence: CASSAYRGPNYGYTF. The CDR3, as DNA: TGCGCCAGCAGCGCCTACAGGGGGCCCAACTATGGCTACACCTTC. The chain couples TRBV4-3 to TRBJ1-2, with 9 nucleotides matching TRBD1. The germline CDR1 and CDR2 sequences are LGHNA and YSLEER. V gave up 5 bases and J gave up 2 bases; unmatched junction bases: 6. The CDR3 totals 15 residues.

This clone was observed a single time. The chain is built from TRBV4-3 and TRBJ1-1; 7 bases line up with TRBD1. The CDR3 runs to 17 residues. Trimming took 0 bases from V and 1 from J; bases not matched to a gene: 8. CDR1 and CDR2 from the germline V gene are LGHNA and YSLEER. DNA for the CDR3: TGCGCCAGCAGCCAAGATGGAGGGGGCATTAAGAACACTGAAGCTTTCTTT. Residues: CASSQDGGGIKNTEAFF.

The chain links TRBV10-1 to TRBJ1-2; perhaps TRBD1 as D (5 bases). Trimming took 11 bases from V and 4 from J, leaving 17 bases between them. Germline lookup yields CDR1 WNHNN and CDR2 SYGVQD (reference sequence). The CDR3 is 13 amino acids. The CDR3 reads CAWIFGGGYGYTF. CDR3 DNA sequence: TGCGCCTGGATCTTCGGGGGAGGCTATGGCTACACCTTC.

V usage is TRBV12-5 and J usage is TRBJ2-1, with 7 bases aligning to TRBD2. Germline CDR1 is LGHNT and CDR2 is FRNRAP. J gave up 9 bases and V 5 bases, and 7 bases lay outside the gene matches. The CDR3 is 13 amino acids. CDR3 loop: CASGTGLVSEQFF. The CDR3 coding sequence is TGTGCTAGTGGTACCGGACTAGTCAGTGAGCAGTTCTTC. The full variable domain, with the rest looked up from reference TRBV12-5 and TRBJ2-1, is DARVTQTPRHKVTEMGQEVTMRCQPILGHNTVFWYRQTMMQGLELLAYFRNRAPLDDSGMPKDRFSAEMPDATLATLKIQPSEPRDSAVYFCASGTGLVSEQFFGPGTRLTVL.

The CDR3, as DNA: TGTGCCAGCGGCGCGGGAGCTGATACGCAGTATTTT. Translating gives CASGAGADTQYF. The rearrangement joins TRBV28 to TRBJ2-3; 7 bases map to TRBD2. This CDR3 contains 12 residues. With V trimmed by 8 bases and J by 6 bases, 5 bases remained unmatched. The germline CDR1 and CDR2 sequences are MDHEN and SYDVKM.

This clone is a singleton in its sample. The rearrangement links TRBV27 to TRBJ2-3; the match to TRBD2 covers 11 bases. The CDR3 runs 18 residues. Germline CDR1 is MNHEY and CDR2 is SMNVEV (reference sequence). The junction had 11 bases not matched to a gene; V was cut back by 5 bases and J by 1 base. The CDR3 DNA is TGTGCCAGCAGTACATCTAGCGGGAGGCATCGCGGCACAGATACGCAGTATTTT. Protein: CASSTSSGRHRGTDTQYF.

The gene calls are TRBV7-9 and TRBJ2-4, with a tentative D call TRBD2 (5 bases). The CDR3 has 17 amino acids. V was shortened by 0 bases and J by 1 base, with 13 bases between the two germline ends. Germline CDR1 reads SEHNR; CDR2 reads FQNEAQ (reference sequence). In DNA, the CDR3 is TGTGCCAGCAGCTTAGCGCGGGCACCCCTGGCCAAAAACATTCAGTACTTC. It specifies CASSLARAPLAKNIQYF.